This T cell receptor beta chain stems from a study of blood T cell repertoires in COVID-19. Study details: Samples taken during acute and convalescent COVID-19 were collected in the United States, Italy and Spain. Sample material is recorded as cDNA or gDNA derived from T cells, B-cell-depleted T cells, or PBMCs.

As handled by the study authors: Amplification of reference gene primers was used by the study to estimate nucleated cell counts. Sequencing was performed with immunoSEQ multiplex PCR; in TCRdb, only in-frame clones are kept and a portion is missing. The V and J calls and clone size are taken from that table; D and trimming were inferred from the DNA. Seen here are tens of thousands of clones, 74% observed once, and the top ten hold 2.6%. V shed 4 bases and J 5 bases; nucleotides not matched to a gene: 7. CDR1 and CDR2 from the germline V gene are SGHRS and YFSETQ. This CDR3 contains 14 residues. This chain links TRBV5-1 with TRBJ1-1; TRBD1 agrees at 8 bases. Sequences were obtained from peripheral blood. The sequence was obtained from a human donor with acute or convalescent COVID-19. The donor label of this sample is uncertain. DNA of the CDR3: TGCGCCAGCAGCCCGCCGACAGGGGTTACTGAAGCTTTCTTT. Its protein is CASSPPTGVTEAFF.